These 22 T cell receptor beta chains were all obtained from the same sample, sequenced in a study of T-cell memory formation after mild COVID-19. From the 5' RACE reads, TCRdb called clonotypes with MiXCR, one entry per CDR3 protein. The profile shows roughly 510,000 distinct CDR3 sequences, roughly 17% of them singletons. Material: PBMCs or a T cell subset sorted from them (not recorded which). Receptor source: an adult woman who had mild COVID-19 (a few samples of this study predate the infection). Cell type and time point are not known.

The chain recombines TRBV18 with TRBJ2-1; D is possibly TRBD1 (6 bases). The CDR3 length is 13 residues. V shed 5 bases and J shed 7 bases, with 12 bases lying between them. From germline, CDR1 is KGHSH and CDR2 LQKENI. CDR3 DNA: TGTGCCAGCTCATCCTTGGACAGTAATGAGCAGTTCTTC. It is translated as CASSSLDSNEQFF. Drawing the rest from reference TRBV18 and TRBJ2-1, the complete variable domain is NAGVMQNPRHLVRRRGQEARLRCSPMKGHSHVYWYRQLPEEGLKFMVYLQKENIIDESGMPKERFSAEFPKEGPSILRIQQVVRGDSAAYFCASSSLDSNEQFFGPGTRLTVL.

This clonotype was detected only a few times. The CDR3 here is CASSSRVEAPLHF. CDR3 DNA sequence: TGTGCCAGCAGCTCGCGGGTCGAGGCACCCCTCCACTTT. The V call is TRBV5-6, the J call TRBJ1-6; D gene ambiguous. V lost 3 bases, J lost 11 bases, and 12 bases lay in between. This CDR3 comprises 13 residues. CDR1 and CDR2 from the germline V gene are SGHDT and YYEEEE.

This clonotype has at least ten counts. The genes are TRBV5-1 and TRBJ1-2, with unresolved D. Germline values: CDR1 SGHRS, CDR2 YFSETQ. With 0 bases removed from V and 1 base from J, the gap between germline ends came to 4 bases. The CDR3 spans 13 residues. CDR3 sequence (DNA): TGCGCCAGCAGCTTGGATCGTAACTATGGCTACACCTTC. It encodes CASSLDRNYGYTF.

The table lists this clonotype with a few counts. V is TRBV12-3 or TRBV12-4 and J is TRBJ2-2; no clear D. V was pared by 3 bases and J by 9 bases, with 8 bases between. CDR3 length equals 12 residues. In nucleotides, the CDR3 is TGTGCCAGCAGTTTTTGGGCCCGGGAGCTGTTTTTT. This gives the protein CASSFWARELFF.

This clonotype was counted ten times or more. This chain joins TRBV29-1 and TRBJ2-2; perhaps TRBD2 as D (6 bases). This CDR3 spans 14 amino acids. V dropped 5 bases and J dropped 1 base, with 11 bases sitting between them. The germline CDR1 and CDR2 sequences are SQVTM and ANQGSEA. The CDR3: CSVKNSGNTGELFF. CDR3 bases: TGCAGCGTTAAAAATAGCGGGAACACCGGGGAGCTGTTTTTT.

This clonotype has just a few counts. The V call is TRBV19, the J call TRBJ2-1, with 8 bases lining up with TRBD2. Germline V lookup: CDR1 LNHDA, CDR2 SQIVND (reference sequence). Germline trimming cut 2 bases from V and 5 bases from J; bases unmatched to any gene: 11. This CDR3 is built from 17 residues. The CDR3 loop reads CASSIIPSGSLDNEQFF. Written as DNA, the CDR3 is TGTGCCAGTAGTATAATCCCGAGCGGGAGCCTTGACAATGAGCAGTTCTTC.

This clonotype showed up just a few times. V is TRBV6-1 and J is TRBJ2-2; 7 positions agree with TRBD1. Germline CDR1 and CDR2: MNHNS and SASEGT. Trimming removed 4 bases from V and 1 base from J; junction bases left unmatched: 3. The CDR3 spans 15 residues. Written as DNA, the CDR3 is TGTGCCAGCAGTGCCCGACAGGGGAACACCGGGGAGCTGTTTTTT. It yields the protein CASSARQGNTGELFF.

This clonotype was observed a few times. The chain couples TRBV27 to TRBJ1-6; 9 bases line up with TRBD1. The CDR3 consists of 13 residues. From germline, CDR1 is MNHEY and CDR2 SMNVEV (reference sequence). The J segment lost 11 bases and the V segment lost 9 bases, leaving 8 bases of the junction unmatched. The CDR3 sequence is CARKPGQGPPLHF. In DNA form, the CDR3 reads TGTGCCAGAAAGCCGGGACAGGGCCCACCCCTCCACTTT.

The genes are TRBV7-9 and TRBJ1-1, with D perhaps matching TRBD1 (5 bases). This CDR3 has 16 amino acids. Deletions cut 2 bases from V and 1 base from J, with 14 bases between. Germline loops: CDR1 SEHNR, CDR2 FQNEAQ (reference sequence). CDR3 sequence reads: CASSLRGEGKNTEAFF. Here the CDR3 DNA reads TGTGCCAGCAGCTTAAGGGGAGAAGGAAAGAACACTGAAGCTTTCTTT. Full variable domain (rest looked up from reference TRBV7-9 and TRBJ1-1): DTGVSQNPRHKITKRGQNVTFRCDPISEHNRLYWYRQTLGQGPEFLTYFQNEAQLEKSRLLSDRFSAERPKGSFSTLEIQRTEQGDSAMYLCASSLRGEGKNTEAFFGQGTRLTVV.

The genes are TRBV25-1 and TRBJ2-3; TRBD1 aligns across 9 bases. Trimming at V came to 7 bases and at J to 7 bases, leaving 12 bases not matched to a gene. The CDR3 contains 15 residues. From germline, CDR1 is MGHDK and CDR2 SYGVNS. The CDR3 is CASMGWTGDGNTQYF. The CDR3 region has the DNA TGTGCCAGCATGGGGTGGACAGGGGACGGGAATACGCAGTATTTT.

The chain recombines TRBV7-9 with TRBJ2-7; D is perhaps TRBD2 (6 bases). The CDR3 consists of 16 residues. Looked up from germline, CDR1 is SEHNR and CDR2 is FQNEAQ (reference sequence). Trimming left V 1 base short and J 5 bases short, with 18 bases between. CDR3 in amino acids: CASSLEEGSWVDEQYF. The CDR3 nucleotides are TGTGCCAGCAGCTTAGAGGAGGGGTCCTGGGTGGACGAGCAGTACTTC.

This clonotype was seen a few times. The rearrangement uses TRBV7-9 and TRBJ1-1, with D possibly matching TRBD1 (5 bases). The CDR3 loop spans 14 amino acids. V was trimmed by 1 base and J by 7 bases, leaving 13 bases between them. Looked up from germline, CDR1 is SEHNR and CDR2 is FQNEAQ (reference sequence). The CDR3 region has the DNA TGTGCCAGCAGCTTAGGGCAGGGTGCGGGTGAAGCTTTCTTT. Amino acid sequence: CASSLGQGAGEAFF.

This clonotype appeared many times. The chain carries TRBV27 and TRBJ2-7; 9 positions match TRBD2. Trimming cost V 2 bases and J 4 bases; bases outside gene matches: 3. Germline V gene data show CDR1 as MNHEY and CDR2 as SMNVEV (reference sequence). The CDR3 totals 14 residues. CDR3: CASSLISGSYEQYF. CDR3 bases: TGTGCCAGCAGTTTAATTAGCGGGAGTTACGAGCAGTACTTC.

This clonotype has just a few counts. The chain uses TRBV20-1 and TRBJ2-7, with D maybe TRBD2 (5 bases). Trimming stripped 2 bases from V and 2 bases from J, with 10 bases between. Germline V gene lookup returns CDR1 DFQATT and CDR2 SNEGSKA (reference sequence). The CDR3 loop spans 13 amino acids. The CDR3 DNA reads TGCAGTGCTAGACTGGGGAGCGCCTACGAGCAGTACTTC. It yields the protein CSARLGSAYEQYF.

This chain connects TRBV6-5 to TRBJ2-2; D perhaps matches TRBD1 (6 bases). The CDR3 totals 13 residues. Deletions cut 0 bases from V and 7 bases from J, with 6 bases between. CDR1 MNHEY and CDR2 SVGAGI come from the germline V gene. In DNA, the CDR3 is TGTGCCAGCAGTTACTCAGGGGGCGGGGAGCTGTTTTTT. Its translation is CASSYSGGGELFF.

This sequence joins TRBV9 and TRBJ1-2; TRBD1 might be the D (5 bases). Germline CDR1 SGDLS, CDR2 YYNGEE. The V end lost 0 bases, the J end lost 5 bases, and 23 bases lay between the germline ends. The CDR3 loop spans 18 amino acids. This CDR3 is CASSVGSPSGVGLYGYTF. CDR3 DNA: TGTGCCAGCAGCGTAGGGTCCCCGTCAGGTGTGGGGCTGTATGGCTACACCTTC.

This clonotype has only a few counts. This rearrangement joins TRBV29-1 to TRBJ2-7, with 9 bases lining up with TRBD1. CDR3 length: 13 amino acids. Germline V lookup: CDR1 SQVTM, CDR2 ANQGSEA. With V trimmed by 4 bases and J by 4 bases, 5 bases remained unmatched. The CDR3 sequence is CSVVNRGPYEQYF. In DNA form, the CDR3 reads TGCAGCGTTGTAAACAGGGGGCCATACGAGCAGTACTTC.

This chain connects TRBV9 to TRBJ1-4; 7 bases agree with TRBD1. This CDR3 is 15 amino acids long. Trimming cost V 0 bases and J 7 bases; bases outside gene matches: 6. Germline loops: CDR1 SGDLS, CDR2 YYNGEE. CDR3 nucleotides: TGTGCCAGCAGCGTAGCTTCAGGGGGAGGTGAAAAACTGTTTTTT. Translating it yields CASSVASGGGEKLFF. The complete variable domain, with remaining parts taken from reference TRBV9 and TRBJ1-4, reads DSGVTQTPKHLITATGQRVTLRCSPRSGDLSVYWYQQSLDQGLQFLIQYYNGEERAKGNILERFSAQQFPDLHSELNLSSLELGDSALYFCASSVASGGGEKLFFGSGTQLSVL.

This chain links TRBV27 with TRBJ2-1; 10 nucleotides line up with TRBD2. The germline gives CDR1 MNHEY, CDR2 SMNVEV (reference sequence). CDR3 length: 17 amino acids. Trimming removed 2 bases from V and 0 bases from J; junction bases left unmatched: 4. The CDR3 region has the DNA TGTGCCAGCAGTTTACTCTCTAGCGGGAGCTCCTACAATGAGCAGTTCTTC. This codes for CASSLLSSGSSYNEQFF.

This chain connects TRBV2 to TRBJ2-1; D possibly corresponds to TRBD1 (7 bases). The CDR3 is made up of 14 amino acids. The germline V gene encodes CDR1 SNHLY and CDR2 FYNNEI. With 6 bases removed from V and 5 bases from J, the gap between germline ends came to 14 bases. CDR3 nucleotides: TGTGCCAGCAGCCCCCGCGGGACAGACAATGAGCAGTTCTTC. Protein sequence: CASSPRGTDNEQFF. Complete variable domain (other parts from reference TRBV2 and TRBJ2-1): EPEVTQTPSHQVTQMGQEVILRCVPISNHLYFYWYRQILGQKVEFLVSFYNNEISEKSEIFDDQFSVERPDGSNFTLKIRSTKLEDSAMYFCASSPRGTDNEQFFGPGTRLTVL.

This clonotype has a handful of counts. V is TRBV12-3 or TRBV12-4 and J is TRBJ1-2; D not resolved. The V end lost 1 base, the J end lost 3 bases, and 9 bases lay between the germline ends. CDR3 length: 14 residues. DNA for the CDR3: TGTGCCAGCAGTTTAGGAGGGTACCACTATGGCTACACCTTC. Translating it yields CASSLGGYHYGYTF.

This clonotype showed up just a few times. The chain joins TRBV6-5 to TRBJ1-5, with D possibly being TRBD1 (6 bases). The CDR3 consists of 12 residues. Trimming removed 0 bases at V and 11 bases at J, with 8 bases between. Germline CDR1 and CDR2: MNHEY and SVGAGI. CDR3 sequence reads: CASSYSGGTQHF. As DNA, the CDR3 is TGTGCCAGCAGTTACTCAGGGGGGACCCAGCATTTT.